These 22 T cell receptor beta chains share one sample of origin, sequenced in a study of shared clonotypes between healthy human individuals. Terminally differentiated effector memory CD45RA+ cells were left out of the naive CD8 fraction, which was CD45RO-negative and positively selected for CCR7. Sequencing used immunoSEQ multiplex PCR; TCRdb keeps in-frame clones, though not all of them. The sample lists roughly 810,000 clones; just over 95% were seen once. The sequenced material came from naive CD8+ T cells sorted from blood. The origin of the receptors is a young man in good health.

In this sample, this clone turned up once. This chain connects TRBV29-1 to TRBJ2-1; D is possibly TRBD1 (7 bases). The V and J ends lost 4 bases and 1 base respectively, with 20 bases between them. The CDR3 covers 17 residues. The germline gives CDR1 SQVTM, CDR2 ANQGSEA. CDR3 sequence (DNA): TGCAGCGTTGCGGGGTCTGACCAGGGGGGTTCCTACAATGAGCAGTTCTTC. Translating gives CSVAGSDQGGSYNEQFF.

The V and J genes are TRBV6-5 and TRBJ2-7, with D uncertain. The CDR3 runs to 14 residues. Trimming removed 6 bases at V and 0 bases at J, with 12 bases between. The germline V gene has CDR1 MNHEY and CDR2 SVGAGI. CDR3 sequence: CASSRQRFSYEQYF. CDR3 nucleotides: TGTGCCAGCAGCCGCCAGCGATTCTCCTACGAGCAGTACTTC.

The rearrangement links TRBV2 to TRBJ1-1, with a possible D match to TRBD1 (5 bases). V dropped 6 bases and J dropped 1 base, with 12 bases sitting between them. CDR3 length equals 14 residues. Looked up from germline, CDR1 is SNHLY and CDR2 is FYNNEI. DNA for the CDR3: TGTGCCAGCAGGAAGGGACTCCAGAACACTGAAGCTTTCTTT. This sequence encodes CASRKGLQNTEAFF. Together with reference TRBV2 and TRBJ1-1, the CDR3 gives the full variable domain: EPEVTQTPSHQVTQMGQEVILRCVPISNHLYFYWYRQILGQKVEFLVSFYNNEISEKSEIFDDQFSVERPDGSNFTLKIRSTKLEDSAMYFCASRKGLQNTEAFFGQGTRLTVV.

The chain recombines TRBV6-5 with TRBJ2-1; D uncertain. CDR1 is MNHEY, CDR2 SVGAGI, per germline. Trimming pared 2 bases from V and 0 bases from J, leaving 5 bases between. The CDR3 runs 14 residues. CDR3 DNA sequence: TGTGCCAGCAGTTACCGGACCTCCTACAATGAGCAGTTCTTC. It yields the protein CASSYRTSYNEQFF.

The V call is TRBV28, the J call TRBJ1-1; D gene unclear. The CDR3 covers 13 residues. The germline V gene has CDR1 MDHEN and CDR2 SYDVKM. The CDR3 DNA reads as TGTGCTACAGATCAAATGGGAAACACTGAAGCTTTCTTT. Its protein product is CATDQMGNTEAFF.

This chain connects TRBV7-9 to TRBJ2-1, with D possibly matching TRBD1 (6 bases). Trimming shortened V by 5 bases and J by 0 bases, and 23 bases separated the two germline ends. This CDR3 region has 19 residues. Germline V gene data show CDR1 as SEHNR and CDR2 as FQNEAQ (reference sequence). In nucleotides, the CDR3 is TGTGCCAGCAGCCCCGCTGGTCGTAACAGGGAGAGCTCCTACAATGAGCAGTTCTTC. Its translation: CASSPAGRNRESSYNEQFF.

V gene TRBV23-1 combines with J gene TRBJ2-1; the match to TRBD2 covers 14 bases. Being an ORF, TRBV23-1 has a function that is uncertain. The trim removed 2 bases at V and 3 bases at J, leaving 6 bases unmatched. The CDR3 length is 18 residues. CDR3 loop: CASSQTGLAGGLYNEQFF. As DNA, the CDR3 is TGCGCCAGCAGTCAAACCGGACTAGCGGGAGGCCTCTACAATGAGCAGTTCTTC.

This chain uses TRBV6-5 with TRBJ2-7, with D uncertain. Per the germline V gene, CDR1 is MNHEY and CDR2 is SVGAGI. Trimming pared 6 bases from V and 0 bases from J, leaving 9 bases between. This CDR3 region has 13 residues. The DNA of the CDR3 is TGTGCCAGCAGCCCCTCCCGCTCCTACGAGCAGTACTTC. Translating gives CASSPSRSYEQYF.

J is TRBJ2-7 and V is TRBV28; D perhaps matches TRBD2 (5 bases). V dropped 2 bases and J dropped 7 bases, with 15 bases sitting between them. The germline CDR1 and CDR2 sequences are MDHEN and SYDVKM. This CDR3 spans 14 amino acids. CDR3 amino acids: CASSLEGDPLEQYF. DNA for the CDR3: TGTGCCAGCAGTTTAGAGGGAGATCCTTTGGAGCAGTACTTC.

V and J are TRBV15 and TRBJ2-1; D ambiguous. V lost 0 bases, J lost 1 base, and 7 bases lay in between. CDR1 and CDR2 from the germline V gene are LNHNV and YYDKDF (reference sequence). There are 15 residues in the CDR3. CDR3: CATSREPQSYNEQFF. CDR3 DNA sequence: TGTGCCACCAGCAGAGAACCTCAATCCTACAATGAGCAGTTCTTC.

V is TRBV5-4 and J is TRBJ2-7, with no clear D. Trimming stripped 6 bases from V and 2 bases from J, with 15 bases between. Germline V gene sequence: CDR1 SGHNT, CDR2 YYREEE (reference sequence). CDR3 size: 14 residues. The CDR3 DNA reads as TGTGCCAGCACCAAGCTCGGGTCCACCTACGAGCAGTACTTC. It encodes CASTKLGSTYEQYF.

This sequence joins TRBV11-2 and TRBJ2-7, with 8 positions matching TRBD2. This CDR3 has 13 residues. Germline CDR1 and CDR2: SGHAT and FQNNGV. The junction had 12 bases not matched to a gene; V was cut back by 6 bases and J by 11 bases. CDR3 sequence: CASSLGVAGMEYF. The CDR3 nucleotides are TGTGCCAGCAGTCTAGGAGTAGCGGGAATGGAGTACTTC.

J is TRBJ2-1 and V is TRBV15, with a weak D call TRBD2 (6 bases). The V and J ends lost 8 bases and 6 bases respectively, with 14 bases between them. Germline values: CDR1 LNHNV, CDR2 YYDKDF (reference sequence). The CDR3 is 13 amino acids. The CDR3 spells CATGRTPTNEQFF. CDR3 nucleotides: TGTGCCACCGGGAGGACTCCAACCAATGAGCAGTTCTTC.

The chain carries TRBV5-1 and TRBJ2-7, with D hard to call. Germline V gene sequence: CDR1 SGHRS, CDR2 YFSETQ. The V end was cut by 4 bases, the J end by 3 bases, with 5 bases between. The CDR3 consists of 11 residues. The chain's CDR3 is CASSRDYEQYF. In DNA, the CDR3 is TGCGCCAGCAGCAGGGACTACGAGCAGTACTTC.

This chain uses TRBV5-1 with TRBJ2-7; possibly TRBD1 or TRBD2 for D (5 bases each). The length of the CDR3 is 15 residues. From germline, CDR1 is SGHRS and CDR2 YFSETQ. V was pared by 4 bases and J by 2 bases, with 16 bases between. The CDR3 spells CASSPATGAAYEQYF. CDR3 DNA: TGCGCCAGCAGCCCTGCAACCGGGGCCGCCTACGAGCAGTACTTC.

As concerns this clone: This specimen includes other DNA sequences encoding the same CDR3. V usage is TRBV9 and J usage is TRBJ2-3, with TRBD2 identical over 12 bases. V trimming: 3 bases; J trimming: 4 bases; junction bases outside the gene matches: 3. The germline V gene has CDR1 SGDLS and CDR2 YYNGEE. This CDR3 comprises 15 residues. This CDR3 is CASSASGRVSDTQYF. The CDR3 nucleotides read TGTGCCAGCAGCGCTAGCGGGAGGGTATCAGATACGCAGTATTTT.

The chain has TRBV11-2 and TRBJ2-7; TRBD1 might be the D (5 bases). With 1 base removed from V and 2 bases from J, the gap between germline ends came to 9 bases. There are 14 residues in the CDR3. From germline, CDR1 is SGHAT and CDR2 FQNNGV. Written as DNA, the CDR3 is TGTGCCAGCAGCTTAGGACAGAGAACCTACGAGCAGTACTTC. It is translated as CASSLGQRTYEQYF.

In nucleotides, the CDR3 is TGTGCAAGTCGTATGGACAGGAACCCCCTCTTGGGGGAGCAGTACTTC. Its translation: CASRMDRNPLLGEQYF. V gene TRBV12-2 combines with J gene TRBJ2-7; the table's D call TRBD1 went unverified against the DNA. TRBV12-2 is labeled a pseudogene. This CDR3 spans 16 amino acids.

The V call is TRBV5-4, the J call TRBJ2-2, with 7 nucleotides matching TRBD2. This CDR3 region has 16 residues. J was trimmed by 3 bases and V by 3 bases; bases with no gene match: 8. CDR1 is SGHNT and CDR2 is YYREEE in the germline V gene (reference sequence). The CDR3 DNA reads as TGTGCCAGCAGCTCCGGACTAGGAACGGACACCGGGGAGCTGTTTTTT. This sequence encodes CASSSGLGTDTGELFF.

V is TRBV28 and J is TRBJ1-4; TRBD1 might be the D (5 bases). The CDR3 length is 15 residues. Germline loops: CDR1 MDHEN, CDR2 SYDVKM. V was shortened by 2 bases and J by 1 base, with 8 bases between the two germline ends. CDR3 sequence (DNA): TGTGCCAGCAGTTTAGGGACGATAACTAATGAAAAACTGTTTTTT. Translating gives CASSLGTITNEKLFF. Together with reference TRBV28 and TRBJ1-4, the CDR3 gives the full variable domain: DVKVTQSSRYLVKRTGEKVFLECVQDMDHENMFWYRQDPGLGLRLIYFSYDVKMKEKGDIPEGYSVSREKKERFSLILESASTNQTSMYLCASSLGTITNEKLFFGSGTQLSVL.

CDR3 region: CASSYSPPPSYNEQFF. CDR3 DNA: TGTGCCAGCAGTTACTCCCCCCCACCCTCCTACAATGAGCAGTTCTTC. The chain joins TRBV6-5 to TRBJ2-1, with no clear D. Germline lookup yields CDR1 MNHEY and CDR2 SVGAGI. The CDR3 totals 16 residues. V dropped 0 bases and J dropped 0 bases, with 9 bases sitting between them.

The chain joins TRBV27 to TRBJ1-5; tentative D call: TRBD1 (5 bases). Looked up from germline, CDR1 is MNHEY and CDR2 is SMNVEV (reference sequence). With 4 bases removed from V and 3 bases from J, the gap between germline ends came to 10 bases. The CDR3 consists of 14 residues. The chain's CDR3 is CASSSRQNNQPQHF. The CDR3 DNA sequence: TGTGCCAGCAGTTCGCGACAGAACAATCAGCCCCAGCATTTT.